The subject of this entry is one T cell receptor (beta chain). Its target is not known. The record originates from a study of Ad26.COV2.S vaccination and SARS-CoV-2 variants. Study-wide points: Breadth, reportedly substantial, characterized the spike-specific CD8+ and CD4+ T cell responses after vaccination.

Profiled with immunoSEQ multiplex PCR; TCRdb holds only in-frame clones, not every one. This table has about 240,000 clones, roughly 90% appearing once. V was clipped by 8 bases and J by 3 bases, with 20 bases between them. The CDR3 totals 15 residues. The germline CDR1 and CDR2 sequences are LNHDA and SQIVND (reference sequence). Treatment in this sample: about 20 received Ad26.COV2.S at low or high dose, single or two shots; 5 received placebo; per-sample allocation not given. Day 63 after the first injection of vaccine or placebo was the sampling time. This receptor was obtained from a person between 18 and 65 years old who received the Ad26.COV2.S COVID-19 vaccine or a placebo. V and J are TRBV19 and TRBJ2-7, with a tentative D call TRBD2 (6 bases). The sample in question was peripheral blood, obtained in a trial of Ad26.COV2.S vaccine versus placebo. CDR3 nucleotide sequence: TGTGCCAGTCGGGTAGGGACCATCGGGGGCTACGAGCAGTACTTC. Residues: CASRVGTIGGYEQYF. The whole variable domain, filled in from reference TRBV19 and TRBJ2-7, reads DGGITQSPKYLFRKEGQNVTLSCEQNLNHDAMYWYRQDPGQGLRLIYYSQIVNDFQKGDIAEGYSVSREKKESFPLTVTSAQKNPTAFYLCASRVGTIGGYEQYFGPGTRLTVT.